Each of the 7 T cell receptor beta chains below was sequenced from the same sample in a study of cytomegalovirus exposure and HLA in healthy donors. PCR employed 60 Vbeta and 13 Jbeta primers. Clones were sequenced by immunoSEQ multiplex PCR, and TCRdb holds only the in-frame ones, with some missing. The sample has about 120,000 clones, 80% seen once. The sequenced material came from PBMCs. All receptors come from a female donor in good health and CMV-seropositive.

The chain combines TRBV28 with TRBJ1-4, with 8 bases identical to TRBD1. Germline V lookup: CDR1 MDHEN, CDR2 SYDVKM. V trimming: 6 bases; J trimming: 8 bases; junction bases outside the gene matches: 5. The CDR3 is made up of 13 amino acids. The CDR3 spells CASRIQGGEKLFF. CDR3 sequence (DNA): TGTGCCAGCAGGATACAGGGGGGAGAAAAACTGTTTTTT. Complete variable domain (other parts from reference TRBV28 and TRBJ1-4): DVKVTQSSRYLVKRTGEKVFLECVQDMDHENMFWYRQDPGLGLRLIYFSYDVKMKEKGDIPEGYSVSREKKERFSLILESASTNQTSMYLCASRIQGGEKLFFGSGTQLSVL.

This chain connects TRBV7-8 to TRBJ1-2; D might be TRBD1 (6 bases). The CDR3 is 12 amino acids. Trimming took 4 bases from V and 7 from J, leaving 10 bases between them. Germline V gene sequence: CDR1 SGHVS, CDR2 FQNEAQ. The CDR3 region is CASSSNRAGYTF. CDR3 bases: TGTGCCAGCAGCTCGAACAGGGCTGGCTACACCTTC.

The gene calls are TRBV29-1 and TRBJ2-7; 10 nucleotides line up with TRBD1. Trimming cost V 7 bases and J 2 bases; bases outside gene matches: 5. The germline gives CDR1 SQVTM, CDR2 ANQGSEA. The length of the CDR3 is 13 residues. As DNA, the CDR3 is TGCAGCGGGGGACAGGGGCCTACCTACGAGCAGTACTTC. Its translation is CSGGQGPTYEQYF.

This clone has a handful of counts. This sequence joins TRBV10-3 and TRBJ1-5; no firm D call. Trimming stripped 5 bases from V and 0 bases from J, with 2 bases between. The CDR3 has 12 amino acids. CDR1 ENHRY and CDR2 SYGVKD come from the germline V gene. The CDR3 spells CAISRSNQPQHF. In nucleotides, the CDR3 is TGTGCCATCAGTCGTAGCAATCAGCCCCAGCATTTT.

CDR3 amino acids: CASSETTASYEQYF. CDR3 in DNA: TGTGCCAGCAGTGAAACGACAGCCTCCTACGAGCAGTACTTC. The rearrangement joins TRBV6-1 to TRBJ2-7; tentative D call: TRBD1 (5 bases). Germline CDR1 reads MNHNS; CDR2 reads SASEGT. The CDR3 covers 14 residues. V lost 2 bases and J lost 0, with 8 bases in between.

The rearrangement joins TRBV27 to TRBJ1-1, with TRBD1 matching 7 bases. After removal of 6 bases from V and 4 bases from J, the junction contained 11 bases not matched to a gene. The CDR3 length is 15 residues. Germline assignment: CDR1 MNHEY and CDR2 SMNVEV (reference sequence). The CDR3 is CASRPGTEGFTEAFF. The CDR3 nucleotides are TGTGCCAGCAGGCCGGGGACAGAGGGCTTCACTGAAGCTTTCTTT.

This clone was counted once. This sequence joins TRBV25-1 and TRBJ2-7; 7 nucleotides match TRBD1. The junction had 3 bases not matched to a gene; V was cut back by 4 bases and J by 3 bases. Germline loops: CDR1 MGHDK, CDR2 SYGVNS. The CDR3 totals 13 residues. CDR3 amino acids: CASSARQGYEQYF. The CDR3 DNA reads TGTGCCAGCAGTGCACGACAGGGCTACGAGCAGTACTTC.